This section outlines one T cell receptor (beta chain) sequence together with its context. Antigen specificity is unknown. These data belong to a study of Ad26.COV2.S vaccination and SARS-CoV-2 variants. As for the study in general: Participant was drawn from the COV1001 Ad26.COV2.S trial arm.

The table came from immunoSEQ multiplex PCR; TCRdb's copy has only in-frame clones and leaves some out. Of hundreds of thousands of clones listed, 80% to 90% are singletons. Treatment defined: roughly 19 received Ad26.COV2.S at low or high dose, single or two shots; several received placebo; per-sample allocation not given. On day 63 after the first injection, vaccine and placebo recipients gave samples. Study observations and caveats: People given the vaccine had a wider spike-specific TCR breadth than placebo recipients did. Analyses of TCR breadth and depth may have underestimated total T cell responses. After vaccination, substantial breadth of spike-specific CD8+ and CD4+ responses was reported.

The CDR3 sequence is 13 residues long. Germline values: CDR1 LGHDT, CDR2 YNNKEL (reference sequence). V was pared by 0 bases and J by 8 bases, with 10 bases between. This sequence was found in a person aged 18-65 years who received the Ad26.COV2.S COVID-19 vaccine or a placebo. The sequences come from peripheral blood, collected in a trial of Ad26.COV2.S vaccine versus placebo. The J gene is TRBJ1-2, the V gene TRBV3-1 (or the pseudogene TRBV3-2); D perhaps matches TRBD1 (5 bases). CDR3 protein: CASSQDFGAGYTF. Here the CDR3 DNA reads TGTGCCAGCAGCCAAGATTTCGGGGCAGGCTACACCTTC.